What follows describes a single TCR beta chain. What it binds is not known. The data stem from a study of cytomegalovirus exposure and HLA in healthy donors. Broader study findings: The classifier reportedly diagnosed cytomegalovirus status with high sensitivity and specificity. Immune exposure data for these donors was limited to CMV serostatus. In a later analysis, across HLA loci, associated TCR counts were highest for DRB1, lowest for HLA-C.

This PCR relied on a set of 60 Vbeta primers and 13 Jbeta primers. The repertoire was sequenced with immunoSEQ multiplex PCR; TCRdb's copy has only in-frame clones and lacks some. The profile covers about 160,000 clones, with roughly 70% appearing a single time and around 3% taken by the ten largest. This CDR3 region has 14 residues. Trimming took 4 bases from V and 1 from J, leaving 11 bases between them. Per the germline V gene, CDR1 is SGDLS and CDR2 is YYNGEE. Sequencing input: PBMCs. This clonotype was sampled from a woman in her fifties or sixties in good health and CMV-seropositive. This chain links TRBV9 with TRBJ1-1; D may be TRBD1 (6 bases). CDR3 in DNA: TGTGCCAGCAGCACAGGGACGGCGAACACTGAAGCTTTCTTT. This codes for CASSTGTANTEAFF.